This T cell receptor (beta chain) was retrieved from a study of blood T cell repertoires in COVID-19. In the authors' methods: Scientists estimated how many nucleated cells there were by amplifying reference gene primers. Sequencing was performed with immunoSEQ multiplex PCR; in TCRdb, only in-frame clones are kept and a portion is missing. That table supplies the V and J calls and clone size; D and trimming were determined from the DNA. The sample records some 130,000 clones, around nine tenths being singletons. This clone appeared once. The CDR3 extends over 15 amino acids. J lost 2 bases, V lost 7 bases, and 4 bases had no gene match. Germline V gene data show CDR1 as ENHRY and CDR2 as SYGVKD.

The sequence came from a woman in her sixties or seventies with COVID-19, enrolled during active disease. This chain connects TRBV10-3 to TRBJ2-3; 12 bases are shared with TRBD2. The sequencing input was peripheral blood. This chain's CDR3 is CAINGLAGTTDTQYF. The CDR3 DNA is TGTGCCATCAACGGACTAGCGGGGACCACAGATACGCAGTATTTT.